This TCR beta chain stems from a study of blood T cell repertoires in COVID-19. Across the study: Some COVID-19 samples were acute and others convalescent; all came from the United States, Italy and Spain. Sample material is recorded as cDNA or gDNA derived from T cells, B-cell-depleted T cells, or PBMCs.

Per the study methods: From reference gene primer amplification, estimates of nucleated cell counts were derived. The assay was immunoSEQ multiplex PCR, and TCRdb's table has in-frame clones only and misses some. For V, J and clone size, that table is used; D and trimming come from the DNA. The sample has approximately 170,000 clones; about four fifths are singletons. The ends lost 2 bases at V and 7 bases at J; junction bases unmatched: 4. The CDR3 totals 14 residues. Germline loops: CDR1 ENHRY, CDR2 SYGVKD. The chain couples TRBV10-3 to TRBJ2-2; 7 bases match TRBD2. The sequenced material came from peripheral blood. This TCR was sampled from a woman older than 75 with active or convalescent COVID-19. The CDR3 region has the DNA TGTGCCATCAGTGAGGCGGGAGCGGGCGGGGAGCTGTTTTTT. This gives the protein CAISEAGAGGELFF.